This TCR beta chain was retrieved from a study of CD8+ T cells in alopecia areata. Across the study: Among treated patients, oral tofacitinib was administered at 5 to 10 mg twice daily. General study points: Alopecia totalis/universalis scalp especially showed more expanded CD8+ clones than normal scalp. Sequencing of scalp samples also captures resident alphabeta T cells of normal skin.

The treatment: oral pan-JAK inhibitor, 5-10 mg twice daily. It was from PBMCs that CD4+ and CD8+ T cells were sorted. Between the trimmed V and J ends, which lost 5 bases and 6 bases, there was a span of 7 bases. This CDR3 is built from 12 residues. Per the germline V gene, CDR1 is MDHEN and CDR2 is SYDVKM. The sequencing template was cDNA reverse transcribed from extracted RNA. This table comes from immunoSEQ multiplex PCR, and its TCRdb copy is limited to in-frame clones, with some not included. The table lists some 120,000 clones, approximately 57% of them singletons. Concerning this clone itself: What it binds is unknown.

The gene calls are TRBV28 and TRBJ2-2; D is unclear. The sample was CD4+ T cells sorted from blood, taken at week 4, from a patient treated with tofacitinib. The clonotype was recovered from a human donor with alopecia areata. The CDR3 here is CASSIMAGELFF. CDR3 coding DNA: TGTGCCAGCAGTATAATGGCCGGGGAGCTGTTTTTT.